This T cell receptor beta chain was identified during a study of T cell responses to AZD1222 COVID-19 vaccine. Study results and limitations: Donors were mostly white British, more females; clonal diversity possibly underestimated.

V shed 0 bases and J shed 11 bases, with 16 bases lying between them. The CDR3 consists of 15 residues. Germline V gene lookup returns CDR1 MNHEY and CDR2 SVGAGI. Clones were read by immunoSEQ multiplex PCR, and TCRdb kept only the in-frame ones, dropping some. The table includes approximately 130,000 clones, nearly 90% detected once. A word on this clone: The antigen remains undetermined.

The sequencing used peripheral blood, collected 28 days after the second AZD1222 dose. This clonotype originated in an adult who received the AZD1222 COVID-19 vaccine. The chain recombines TRBV6-5 with TRBJ1-4; D unclear. CDR3: CASSYSGIRGGKLFF. CDR3 coding DNA: TGTGCCAGCAGTTACTCTGGGATCCGTGGTGGGAAACTGTTTTTT.